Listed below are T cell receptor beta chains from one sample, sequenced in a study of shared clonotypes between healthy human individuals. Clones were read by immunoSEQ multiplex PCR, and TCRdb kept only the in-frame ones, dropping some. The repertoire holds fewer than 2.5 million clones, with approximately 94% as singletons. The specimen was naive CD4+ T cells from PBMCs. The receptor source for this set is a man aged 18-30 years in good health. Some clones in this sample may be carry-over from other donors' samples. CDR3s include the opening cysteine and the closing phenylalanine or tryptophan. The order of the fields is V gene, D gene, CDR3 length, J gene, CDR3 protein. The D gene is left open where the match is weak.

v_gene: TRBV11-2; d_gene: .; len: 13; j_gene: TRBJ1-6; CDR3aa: CASSRTNNSPLHF
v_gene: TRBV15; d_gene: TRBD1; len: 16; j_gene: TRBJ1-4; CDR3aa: CATSRDRGSTNEKLFF
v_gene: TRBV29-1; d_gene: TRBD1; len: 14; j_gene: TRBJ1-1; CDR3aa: CSVVPGQGNTEAFF
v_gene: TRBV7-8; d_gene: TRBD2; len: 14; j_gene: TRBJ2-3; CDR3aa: CASTRGGLTDTQYF
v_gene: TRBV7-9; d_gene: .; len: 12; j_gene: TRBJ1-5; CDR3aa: CASSSLDQPQHF
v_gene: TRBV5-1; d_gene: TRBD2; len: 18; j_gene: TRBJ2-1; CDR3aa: CASSLGVAGTSSYNEQFF
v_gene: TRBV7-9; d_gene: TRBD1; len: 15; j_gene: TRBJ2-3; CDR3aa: CASSQDRASTDTQYF
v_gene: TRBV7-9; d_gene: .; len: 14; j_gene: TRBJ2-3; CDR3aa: CASSMDSTVDTQYF
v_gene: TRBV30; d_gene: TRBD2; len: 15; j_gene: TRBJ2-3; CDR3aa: CARSGLAGVTDTQYF
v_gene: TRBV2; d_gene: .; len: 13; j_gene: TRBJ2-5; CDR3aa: CASSAGQQETQYF
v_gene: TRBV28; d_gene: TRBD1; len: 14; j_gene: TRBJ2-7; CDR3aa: CASSHDRERDEQYF
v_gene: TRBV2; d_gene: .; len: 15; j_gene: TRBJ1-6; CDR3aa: CASSETRLRDSPLHF
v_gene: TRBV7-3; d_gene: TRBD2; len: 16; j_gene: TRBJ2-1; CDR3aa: CASSPLGLAVYNEQFF
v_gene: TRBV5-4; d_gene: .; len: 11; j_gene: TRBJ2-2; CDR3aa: CASSGTGELFF
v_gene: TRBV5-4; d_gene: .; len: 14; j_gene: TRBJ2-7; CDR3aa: CASSTGHSAYEQYF
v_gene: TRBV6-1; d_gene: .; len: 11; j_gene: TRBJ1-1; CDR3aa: CASSRNTEAFF
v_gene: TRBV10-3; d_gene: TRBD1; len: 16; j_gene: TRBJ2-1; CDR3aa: CAISEIRTGPGNEQFF
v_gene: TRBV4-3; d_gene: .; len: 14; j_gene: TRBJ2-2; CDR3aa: CASSQDINTGELFF
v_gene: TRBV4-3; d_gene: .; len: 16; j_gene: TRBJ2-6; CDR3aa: CASSQDPPLGANVLTF
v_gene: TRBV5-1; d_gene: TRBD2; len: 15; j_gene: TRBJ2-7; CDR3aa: CASSLGTSGAYEQYF
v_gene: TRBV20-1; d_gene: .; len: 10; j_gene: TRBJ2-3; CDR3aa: CSAPRDTQYF
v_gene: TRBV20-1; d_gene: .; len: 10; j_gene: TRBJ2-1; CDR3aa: CSAGAYGQFF
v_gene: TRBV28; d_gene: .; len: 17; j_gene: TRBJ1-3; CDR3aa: CASSLTGITRGGNTIYF
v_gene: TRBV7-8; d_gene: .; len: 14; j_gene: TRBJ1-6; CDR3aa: CASSRETYNSPLHF
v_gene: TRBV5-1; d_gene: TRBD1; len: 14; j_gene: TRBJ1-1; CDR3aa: CASSLGGGDTEAFF
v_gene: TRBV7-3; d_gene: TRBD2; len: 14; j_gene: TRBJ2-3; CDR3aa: CASPRREAEDTQYF
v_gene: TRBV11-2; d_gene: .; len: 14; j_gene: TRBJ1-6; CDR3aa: CASSWGNGNSPLHF
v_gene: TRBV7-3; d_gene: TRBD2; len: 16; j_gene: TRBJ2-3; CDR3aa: CASSLRFGTSDHTQYF
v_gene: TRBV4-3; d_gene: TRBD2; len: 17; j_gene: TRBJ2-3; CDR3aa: CASSQARLAGGVDTQYF
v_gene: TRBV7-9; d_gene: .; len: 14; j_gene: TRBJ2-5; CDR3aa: CASSLGQGEETQYF
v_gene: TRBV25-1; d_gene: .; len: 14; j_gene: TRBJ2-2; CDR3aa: CASSEGGATGELFF
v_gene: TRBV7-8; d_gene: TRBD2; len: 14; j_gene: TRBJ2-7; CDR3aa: CASSLAGTRGEQYF
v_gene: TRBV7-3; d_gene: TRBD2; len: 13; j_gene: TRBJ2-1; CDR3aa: CASSREVYNEQFF
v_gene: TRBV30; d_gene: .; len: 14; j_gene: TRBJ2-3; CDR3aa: CAWSVMSSTDTQYF
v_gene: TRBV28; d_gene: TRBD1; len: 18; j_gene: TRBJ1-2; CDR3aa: CASSLPLISGQGRGGYTF
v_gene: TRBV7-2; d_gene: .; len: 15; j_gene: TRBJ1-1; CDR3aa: CASSLGQVGNTEAFF
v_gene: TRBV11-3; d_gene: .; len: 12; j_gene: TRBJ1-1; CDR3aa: CASAGPNTEAFF
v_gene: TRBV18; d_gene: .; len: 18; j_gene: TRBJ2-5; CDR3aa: CASSPTVSVREKGETQYF
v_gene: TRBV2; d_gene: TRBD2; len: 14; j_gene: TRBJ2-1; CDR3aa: CASSPRLADNEQFF
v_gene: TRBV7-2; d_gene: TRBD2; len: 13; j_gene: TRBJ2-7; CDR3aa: CASSSLAGGPQYF
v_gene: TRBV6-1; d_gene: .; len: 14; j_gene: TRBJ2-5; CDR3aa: CASSDPDGQGTQYF
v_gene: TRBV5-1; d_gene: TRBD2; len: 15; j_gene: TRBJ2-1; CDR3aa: CASSLPTSGFDEQFF
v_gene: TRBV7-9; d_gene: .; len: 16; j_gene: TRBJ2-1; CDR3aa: CASRPDRGLPFNEQFF
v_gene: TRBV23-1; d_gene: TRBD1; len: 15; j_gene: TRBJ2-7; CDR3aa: CASSQVQGAAYEQYF
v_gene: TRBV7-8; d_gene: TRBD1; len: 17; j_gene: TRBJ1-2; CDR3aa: CASSLSNRGALNYGYTF
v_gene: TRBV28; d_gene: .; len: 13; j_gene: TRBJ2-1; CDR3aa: CASSPSYGNEQFF
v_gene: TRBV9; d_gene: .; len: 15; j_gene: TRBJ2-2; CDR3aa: CASSVADRNTGELFF
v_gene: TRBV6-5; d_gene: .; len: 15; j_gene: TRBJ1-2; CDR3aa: CASRFGLALWGGYTF
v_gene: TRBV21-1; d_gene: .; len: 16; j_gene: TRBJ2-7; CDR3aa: CASSKALWQGHYEQYF
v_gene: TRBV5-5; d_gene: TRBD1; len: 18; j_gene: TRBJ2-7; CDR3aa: CASSPSGTGQGRAYEQYF
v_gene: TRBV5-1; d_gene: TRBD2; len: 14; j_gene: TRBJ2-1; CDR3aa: CASSTGLAGYEQFF
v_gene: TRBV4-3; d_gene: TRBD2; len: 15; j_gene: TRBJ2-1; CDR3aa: CASSRDSGRGNEQFF
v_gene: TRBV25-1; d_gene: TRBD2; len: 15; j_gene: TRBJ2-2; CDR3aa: CASRTSGTGTGELFF
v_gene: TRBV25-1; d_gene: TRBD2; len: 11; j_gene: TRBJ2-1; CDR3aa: CASSPGLQQFF
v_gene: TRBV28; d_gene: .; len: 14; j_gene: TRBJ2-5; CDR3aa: CASSPPGPQETQYF
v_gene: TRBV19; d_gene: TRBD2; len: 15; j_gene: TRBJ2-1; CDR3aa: CASRTLAGVGNEQFF
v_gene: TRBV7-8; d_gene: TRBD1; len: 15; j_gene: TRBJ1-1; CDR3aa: CASSLGRGRGFEAFF